This TCR beta chain was sequenced during a study of blood T cell repertoires in COVID-19. Across the whole study: Researchers got acute and convalescent COVID-19 samples from the United States, Italy and Spain. Nucleic acid was either cDNA or gDNA, and it came from T cells, B-cell-depleted T cells, or PBMCs.

The ends lost 3 bases at V and 7 bases at J; junction bases unmatched: 2. Germline CDR1 SGHTA, CDR2 FQGTGA. The CDR3 runs to 13 residues. In the study's own analysis: It was from reference gene primer amplification that nucleated cell counts were estimated. Data came from immunoSEQ multiplex PCR; TCRdb stores just in-frame clones and leaves some out. Clonal size and the V and J genes are those of that table, whereas D and trimming came from the DNA. The table lists about 64,000 clones, 88% of them singletons. The origin of this receptor is a man between 65 and 80 years old with acute or convalescent COVID-19. Input material: peripheral blood. The chain joins TRBV7-3 to TRBJ2-1, with 8 bases aligning to TRBD1. The CDR3 DNA sequence: TGTGCCAGCAGCTTTGACAGGGGTAATGAGCAGTTCTTC. Translating gives CASSFDRGNEQFF. The full variable domain, in which reference TRBV7-3 and TRBJ2-1 provide the parts outside the CDR3, is GAGVSQTPSNKVTEKGKYVELRCDPISGHTALYWYRQSLGQGPEFLIYFQGTGAADDSGLPNDRFFAVRPEGSVSTLKIQRTERGDSAVYLCASSFDRGNEQFFGPGTRLTVL.